The 17 T cell receptor beta chains given below trace back to one sample, sequenced in a study of identical twins. From the 5' RACE reads, TCRdb called clonotypes with MiXCR, one entry per CDR3 protein. The table records about 390,000 distinct CDR3 sequences, about 10% of them present only once. The sequenced material came from naive T cells sorted from blood. These receptors originate from a woman between 50 and 59 years old in good health.

There are a few counts of this clonotype. In DNA, the CDR3 is TGTGCCAGCAGGGAGGGCCTGGGGAACATTCAGTACTTC. Protein: CASREGLGNIQYF. The chain joins TRBV7-9 to TRBJ2-4; D possibly corresponds to TRBD2 (6 bases). The ends were cut back, 6 bases at V and 7 bases at J, with 13 bases in the middle. The CDR3 runs 13 residues. The V gene's germline CDR1 is SEHNR and CDR2 FQNEAQ (reference sequence).

This clonotype occurred a few times. The chain recombines TRBV9 with TRBJ2-3, with D hard to call. With 4 bases removed from V and 2 bases from J, the gap between germline ends came to 11 bases. Germline V gene lookup returns CDR1 SGDLS and CDR2 YYNGEE. The CDR3 sequence is 14 residues long. CDR3 protein: CASSSRLVTDTQYF. The DNA of the CDR3 is TGTGCCAGCAGCTCAAGACTCGTCACAGATACGCAGTATTTT.

This clonotype has just a few counts. The chain links TRBV7-9 to TRBJ2-7; 8 bases are shared with TRBD1. Trimming removed 4 bases from V and 4 bases from J; junction bases left unmatched: 3. Germline lookup yields CDR1 SEHNR and CDR2 FQNEAQ (reference sequence). The CDR3 consists of 13 residues. Here the CDR3 DNA reads TGTGCCAGCAGCTCCCGGACAGGGTACGAGCAGTACTTC. It specifies CASSSRTGYEQYF.

The chain employs TRBV20-1 and TRBJ2-1; 10 nucleotides align to TRBD2. CDR1 and CDR2 from the germline V gene are DFQATT and SNEGSKA (reference sequence). The V segment lost 4 bases and the J segment 4 bases; nucleotides outside the gene matches: 13. The CDR3 length is 17 residues. The CDR3 sequence: CSAKSPTSGFPYNEQFF. In nucleotides, the CDR3 is TGCAGTGCTAAATCACCGACTAGCGGGTTTCCATACAATGAGCAGTTCTTC.

This clonotype was counted a few times. V usage is TRBV27 and J usage is TRBJ2-7; TRBD1 or TRBD2 may be the D gene (5 bases each). CDR1 MNHEY and CDR2 SMNVEV come from the germline V gene (reference sequence). Trimming pared 0 bases from V and 5 bases from J, leaving 17 bases between. The CDR3 length is 16 residues. The CDR3 coding sequence is TGTGCCAGCAGTTTATCGCCCGCTTCCAGGGACGACGAGCAGTACTTC. This sequence encodes CASSLSPASRDDEQYF.

This clonotype came up a few times. In DNA form, the CDR3 reads TGTGCCACCAGTGATTTCCGGCTAGGTAATGAGCAGTTCTTC. Translation: CATSDFRLGNEQFF. The chain carries TRBV24-1 and TRBJ2-1; D remains ambiguous. This CDR3 is built from 14 residues. Trimming left V 1 base short and J 7 bases short, with 10 bases between. Germline CDR1 reads KGHDR; CDR2 reads SFDVKD.

This clonotype was counted ten times or more. The J gene is TRBJ2-7, the V gene TRBV10-2; 14 positions match TRBD2. The CDR3 has 15 amino acids. The junction had 7 bases not matched to a gene; V was cut back by 6 bases and J by 6 bases. The V gene's germline CDR1 is WSHSY and CDR2 SAAADI. CDR3 DNA sequence: TGCGCCAGCAGCTTAGGACTAGCGGGAGGTTCCGAGCAGTACGTC. Amino acids: CASSLGLAGGSEQYV.

The chain uses TRBV2 and TRBJ2-5; TRBD2 aligns across 11 bases. V shed 4 bases, J shed 5 bases, and the junction held 3 bases outside the gene matches. Looked up from germline, CDR1 is SNHLY and CDR2 is FYNNEI. This CDR3 spans 14 amino acids. The CDR3 sequence: CASSGTSGSETQYF. For the CDR3, the DNA is TGTGCCAGCAGTGGCACTAGCGGGAGTGAGACCCAGTACTTC.

The sample holds a few counts of this clonotype. DNA of the CDR3: TGTGCCAGCAGAATAGAAGGTAGCGGGAGGTACGAGCAGTACTTC. Its protein is CASRIEGSGRYEQYF. The chain uses TRBV11-3 and TRBJ2-7, with 10 bases identical to TRBD2. CDR1 and CDR2 from the germline V gene are SGHNT and YENEEA. The CDR3 is 15 residues long. V was pared by 6 bases and J by 4 bases, with 9 bases of the junction left unmatched.

This chain links TRBV20-1 with TRBJ2-7; 7 bases match TRBD2. V gave up 3 bases and J gave up 5 bases; unmatched junction bases: 7. The CDR3 extends over 13 amino acids. The germline V gene encodes CDR1 DFQATT and CDR2 SNEGSKA (reference sequence). The CDR3 coding sequence is TGCAGTGCTAGTGGGAGGGCCCCCAACGAGCAGTACTTC. Translation: CSASGRAPNEQYF.

This clonotype was observed a few times. V gene TRBV25-1 combines with J gene TRBJ2-1; 12 bases are a match to TRBD2. The CDR3 loop spans 17 amino acids. The germline CDR1 and CDR2 sequences are MGHDK and SYGVNS. V lost 0 bases to trimming and J lost 5 bases; unmatched junction nucleotides: 5. The DNA for the CDR3 is TGTGCCAGCAGTGAATACTCCGGACTAGCGGGACACAATGAGCAGTTCTTC. Its translation is CASSEYSGLAGHNEQFF.

This clonotype turned up a few times. This chain uses TRBV4-1 with TRBJ2-3; D remains ambiguous. Trimming left V 1 base short and J 0 bases short, with 14 bases between. The length of the CDR3 is 17 residues. Germline V gene data show CDR1 as MGHRA and CDR2 as YSYEKL. CDR3 coding DNA: TGCGCCAGCAGCCAAGGGATGGCCGGGCCTAGCACAGATACGCAGTATTTT. This gives the protein CASSQGMAGPSTDTQYF.

As concerns this clonotype: This may be a read error, as it is one base from a much larger clone. The rearrangement links TRBV12-3 or TRBV12-4 to TRBJ2-2; TRBD1 matches 7 bases. The CDR3 consists of 16 residues. V trimming: 6 bases; J trimming: 4 bases; junction bases outside the gene matches: 11. The CDR3: CASRKLTGQITGELFF. DNA of the CDR3: TGTGCCAGCAGGAAACTAACGGGACAGATCACCGGGGAGCTGTTTTTT.

In this sample, this clonotype turned up a few times. The chain carries TRBV11-2 and TRBJ2-7, with TRBD2 matching over 9 bases. The trim removed 5 bases at V and 4 bases at J, leaving 3 bases unmatched. Germline V gene data show CDR1 as SGHAT and CDR2 as FQNNGV. CDR3 length: 13 amino acids. The CDR3 reads CASSRSGRYEQYV. Written as DNA, the CDR3 is TGTGCCAGCAGCCGTAGCGGGAGATACGAGCAGTACGTC.

A few counts support this clonotype. The V and J genes are TRBV29-1 and TRBJ1-4; 10 bases agree with TRBD1. V was clipped by 5 bases and J by 2 bases; unmatched bases: 5. Germline V gene sequence: CDR1 SQVTM, CDR2 ANQGSEA. The CDR3 sequence is 15 residues long. The CDR3 loop reads CSVSGQGFTNEKLFF. CDR3 nucleotides: TGCAGCGTTTCGGGACAGGGGTTCACTAATGAAAAACTGTTTTTT.

This clonotype occurred many times. The chain's CDR3 is CASSFEGYGEQFF. CDR3 coding DNA: TGCGCCAGCAGCTTTGAGGGGTACGGTGAGCAGTTCTTC. The chain joins TRBV5-1 to TRBJ2-1; D may correspond to TRBD1 or TRBD2 (5 bases each). V was shortened by 2 bases and J by 9 bases, with 12 bases between the two germline ends. The germline V gene has CDR1 SGHRS and CDR2 YFSETQ. The CDR3 has 13 residues. Combining the CDR3 with reference TRBV5-1 and TRBJ2-1 gives the whole variable domain KAGVTQTPRYLIKTRGQQVTLSCSPISGHRSVSWYQQTPGQGLQFLFEYFSETQRNKGNFPGRFSGRQFSNSRSEMNVSTLELGDSALYLCASSFEGYGEQFFGPGTRLTVL.

This clonotype has just a few counts. The chain has TRBV9 and TRBJ2-1; 9 bases fit TRBD1. With 2 bases clipped from V and 8 bases from J, the junction kept 5 bases outside the gene matches. The germline V gene encodes CDR1 SGDLS and CDR2 YYNGEE. The CDR3 consists of 14 residues. The CDR3, as DNA: TGTGCCAGCAGCGTGACAGGGGGAGTTGATGAGCAGTTCTTC. It specifies CASSVTGGVDEQFF.